This T cell receptor beta chain was captured in a study of cytomegalovirus exposure and HLA in healthy donors. The study, taken as a whole, reports: An observed cluster of highly shared sequence variants was recorded as a likely sequencing artifact. Most TCR sequences showed up rarely, but some public TCRs showed up in many donors.

Germline V gene sequence: CDR1 SGHTA, CDR2 FQGNSA. This CDR3 comprises 16 residues. Trimming took off 6 bases at V and 0 bases at J, with 14 bases between the two ends. This clone was seen only once. Its cognate antigen is unknown. Different DNA sequences within this sample yield the same CDR3. The PCR had 60 Vbeta and 13 Jbeta primers. Some clones are missing from TCRdb's copy, which holds only in-frame ones; the method was immunoSEQ multiplex PCR. The sample comprises 150,000 to 200,000 clones, more than 75% of which are singletons, and approximately 2.4% rests with the top ten. Sequenced input: PBMCs. The genes are TRBV7-2 and TRBJ2-2, with a weak D call TRBD1 (7 bases). The source is a woman aged 45-65 years in good health and CMV-seropositive. CDR3 in amino acids: CASSVQGGTNTGELFF. The CDR3 bases are TGTGCCAGCAGTGTGCAGGGGGGCACGAACACCGGGGAGCTGTTTTTT.